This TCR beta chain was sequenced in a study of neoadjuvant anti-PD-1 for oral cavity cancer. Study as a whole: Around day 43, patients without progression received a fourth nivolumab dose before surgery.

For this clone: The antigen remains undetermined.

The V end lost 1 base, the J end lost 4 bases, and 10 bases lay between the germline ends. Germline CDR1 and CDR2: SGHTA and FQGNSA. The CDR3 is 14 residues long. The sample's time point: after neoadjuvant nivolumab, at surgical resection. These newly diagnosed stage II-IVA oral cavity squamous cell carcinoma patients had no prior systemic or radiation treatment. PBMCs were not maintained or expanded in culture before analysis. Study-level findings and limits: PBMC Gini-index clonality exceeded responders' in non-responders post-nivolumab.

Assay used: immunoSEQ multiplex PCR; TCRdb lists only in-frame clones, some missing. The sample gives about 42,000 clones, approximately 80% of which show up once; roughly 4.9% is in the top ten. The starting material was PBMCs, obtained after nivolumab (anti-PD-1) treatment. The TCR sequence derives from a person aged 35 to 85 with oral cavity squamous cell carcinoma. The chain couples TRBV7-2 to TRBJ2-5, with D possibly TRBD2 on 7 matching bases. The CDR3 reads CASSLGAGAETQYF. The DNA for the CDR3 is TGTGCCAGCAGCTTAGGGGCGGGGGCAGAGACCCAGTACTTC. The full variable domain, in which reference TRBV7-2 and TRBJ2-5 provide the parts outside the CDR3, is GAGVSQSPSNKVTEKGKDVELRCDPISGHTALYWYRQSLGQGLEFLIYFQGNSAPDKSGLPSDRFSAERTGGSVSTLTIQRTQQEDSAVYLCASSLGAGAETQYFGPGTRLLVL.